This TCR beta chain was observed in a study of blood T cell repertoires in COVID-19. CDR1 SGHNT and CDR2 YYREEE come from the germline V gene (reference sequence). The CDR3 is 16 amino acids. The ends lost 0 bases at V and 3 bases at J; junction bases unmatched: 3. The table came from immunoSEQ multiplex PCR; TCRdb's copy has only in-frame clones and leaves some out. The sample lists about 140,000 clones, 75% to 90% seen once, with 3% to 3.5% in the top ten. The chain is built from TRBV5-4 and TRBJ2-1, with TRBD1 matching over 10 bases. Material: peripheral blood. The receptor was isolated from a woman aged 55-75 years with active COVID-19. CDR3 in amino acids: CASSLAGTGDYNEQFF. CDR3 in DNA: TGTGCCAGCAGCTTGGCCGGGACAGGGGACTACAATGAGCAGTTCTTC.